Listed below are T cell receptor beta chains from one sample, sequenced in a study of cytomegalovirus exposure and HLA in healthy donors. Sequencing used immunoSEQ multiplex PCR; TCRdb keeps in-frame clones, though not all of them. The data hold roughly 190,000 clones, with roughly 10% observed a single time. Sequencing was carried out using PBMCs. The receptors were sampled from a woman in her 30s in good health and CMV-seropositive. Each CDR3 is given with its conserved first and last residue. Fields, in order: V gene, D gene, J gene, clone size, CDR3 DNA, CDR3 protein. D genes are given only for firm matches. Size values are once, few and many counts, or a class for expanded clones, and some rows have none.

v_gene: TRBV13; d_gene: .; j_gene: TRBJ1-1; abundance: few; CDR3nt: TGTGCCAGCAGCTTTAGGCTGGGGGGCACTGAAGCTTTCTTT; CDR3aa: CASSFRLGGTEAFF
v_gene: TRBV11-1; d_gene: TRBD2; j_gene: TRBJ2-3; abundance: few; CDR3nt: TGTGCCAGCAGCCTTGGGACTAGCGGCTCCGCGGGGCAGTATTTT; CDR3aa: CASSLGTSGSAGQYF
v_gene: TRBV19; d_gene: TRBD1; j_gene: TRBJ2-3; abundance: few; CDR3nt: TGTGCCAGTAGTATCCAACCTCAGAGGACAGGGGTTATGGATACGCAGTATTTT; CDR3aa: CASSIQPQRTGVMDTQYF
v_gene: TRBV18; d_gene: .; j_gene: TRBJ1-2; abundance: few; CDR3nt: TGTGCCAGCTCACCACCACAGCCACCCTGGGGCTACACCTTC; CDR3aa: CASSPPQPPWGYTF
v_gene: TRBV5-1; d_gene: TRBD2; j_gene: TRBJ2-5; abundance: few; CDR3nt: TGCGCCAGCAGCCCGGGCGATTTAGCGGGAGCCTTAGAGACCCAGTACTTC; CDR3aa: CASSPGDLAGALETQYF
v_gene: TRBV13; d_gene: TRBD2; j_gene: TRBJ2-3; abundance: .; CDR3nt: TGTGCCAGCAGCCCTGGGACTAGCGGAGATACGCAGTATTTT; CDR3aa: CASSPGTSGDTQYF
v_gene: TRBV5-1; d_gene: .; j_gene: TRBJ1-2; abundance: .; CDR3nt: TGCGCCAGCAGCTTGGGGCCAGCCAAAGGGGGCTATGGCTACACCTTC; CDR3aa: CASSLGPAKGGYGYTF
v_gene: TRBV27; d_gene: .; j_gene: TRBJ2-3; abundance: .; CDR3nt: TGTGCCAGCAGCTTAGGGGCGCCGAGGGATACGCAGTATTTT; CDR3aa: CASSLGAPRDTQYF
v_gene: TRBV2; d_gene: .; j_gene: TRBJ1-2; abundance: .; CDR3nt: TGTGCCGGGGGGGAGTTAGCTAACTATGGCTACACCTTC; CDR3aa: CAGGELANYGYTF
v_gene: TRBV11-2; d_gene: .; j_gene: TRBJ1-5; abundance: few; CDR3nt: TGTGCCAGCAGCTTACCCAGGGAGGGGTTCGAACAGCCCCAGCATTTT; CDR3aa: CASSLPREGFEQPQHF
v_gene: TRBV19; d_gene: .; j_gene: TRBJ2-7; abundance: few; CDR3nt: TGTGCCAGTACCAATGGGGCTAAAGGGGTTTACGAGCAGTACTTC; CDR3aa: CASTNGAKGVYEQYF
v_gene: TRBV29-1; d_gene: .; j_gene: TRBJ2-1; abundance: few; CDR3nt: TGCAGCGTCGCCCTAGGAAGCGATGAGCAGTTCTTC; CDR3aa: CSVALGSDEQFF
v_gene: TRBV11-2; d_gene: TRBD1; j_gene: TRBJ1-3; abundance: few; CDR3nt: TGTGCCAGCAGCTTTCAGGGGGGCGGAAACACCATATATTTT; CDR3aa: CASSFQGGGNTIYF
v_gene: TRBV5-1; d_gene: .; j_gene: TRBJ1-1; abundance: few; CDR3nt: TGCGCCAGCAGCTTGGGGAATCAAGGGCGGGGCGAATTCTTT; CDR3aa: CASSLGNQGRGEFF
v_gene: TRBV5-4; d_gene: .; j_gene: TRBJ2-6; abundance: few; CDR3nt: TGTGCCAGCAGCTTCAAAACATCTGGGGCCAACGTCCTGACTTTC; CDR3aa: CASSFKTSGANVLTF
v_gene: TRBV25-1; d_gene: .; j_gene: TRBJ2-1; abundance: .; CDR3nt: TGTGCCAGCAGTCAAGGAGGGACGGGGAGCTCCTACAATGAGCAGTTCTTC; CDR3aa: CASSQGGTGSSYNEQFF